The clone carrying this T cell receptor beta chain was picked up many times. Its antigen is as yet unknown. CDR1 is MNHNS and CDR2 is SASEGT in the germline V gene. The V and J ends lost 5 bases and 9 bases, in that order; junction bases with no gene match: 7. The CDR3 extends over 14 amino acids. MiXCR was used by TCRdb to re-call the PCR reads. The sample carries roughly 21,000 clones, under 30% recorded once. Ahead of thyroid surgery, no patient had received treatment of any kind. The sample originates from a study of metastatic and nonmetastatic thyroid tumors. Study outcomes and limitations: Patients with malignant thyroid tumors reportedly had significantly higher TCR beta diversity than those with benign nodules, in blood and tumor.

This TCR came from a male donor with papillary thyroid cancer or a benign thyroid nodule (not recorded which). Some clones in this sample may be carry-over from other donors' samples. Sequenced sample: tumor tissue. The chain combines TRBV6-1 with TRBJ1-4; 9 bases are shared with TRBD1. CDR3: CASSRTGAKQKLFF. CDR3 DNA sequence: TGTGCCAGCAGTAGGACAGGGGCCAAACAAAAACTGTTTTTT.